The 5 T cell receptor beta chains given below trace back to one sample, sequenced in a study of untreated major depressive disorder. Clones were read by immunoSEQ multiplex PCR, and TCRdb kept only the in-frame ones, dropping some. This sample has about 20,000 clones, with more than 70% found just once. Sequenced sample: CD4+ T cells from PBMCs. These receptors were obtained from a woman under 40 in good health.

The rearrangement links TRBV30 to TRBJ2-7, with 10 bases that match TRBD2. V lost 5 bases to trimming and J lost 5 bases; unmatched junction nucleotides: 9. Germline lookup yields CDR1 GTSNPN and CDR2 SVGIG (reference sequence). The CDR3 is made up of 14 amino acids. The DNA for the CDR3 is TGTGCCTGGCCCAGTAGCGGGGGGTCCCACGAGCAGTACTTC. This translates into CAWPSSGGSHEQYF.

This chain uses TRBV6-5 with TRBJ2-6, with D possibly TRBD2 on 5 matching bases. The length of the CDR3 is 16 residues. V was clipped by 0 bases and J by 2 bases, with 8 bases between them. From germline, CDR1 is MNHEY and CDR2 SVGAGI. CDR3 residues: CASSYSIGAGANVLTF. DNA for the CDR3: TGTGCCAGCAGTTACTCGATCGGGGCTGGGGCCAACGTCCTGACTTTC.

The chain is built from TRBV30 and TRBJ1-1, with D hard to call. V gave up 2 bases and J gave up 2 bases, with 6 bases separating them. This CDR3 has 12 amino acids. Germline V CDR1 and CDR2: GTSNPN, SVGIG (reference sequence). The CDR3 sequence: CAWSQSNTEAFF. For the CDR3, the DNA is TGTGCCTGGAGTCAAAGCAACACTGAAGCTTTCTTT.

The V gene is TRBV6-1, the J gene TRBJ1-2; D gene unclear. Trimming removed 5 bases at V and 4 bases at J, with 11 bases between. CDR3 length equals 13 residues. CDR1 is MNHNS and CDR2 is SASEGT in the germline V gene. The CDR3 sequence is CASSPDGSYGYTF. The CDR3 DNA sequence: TGTGCCAGCAGTCCCGACGGATCCTATGGCTACACCTTC.

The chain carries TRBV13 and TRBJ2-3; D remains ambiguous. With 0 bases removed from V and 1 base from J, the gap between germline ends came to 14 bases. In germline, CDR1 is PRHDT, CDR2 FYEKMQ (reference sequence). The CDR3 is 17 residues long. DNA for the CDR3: TGTGCCAGCAGCTTAGGGACGAGTTTTTTGGGCACAGATACGCAGTATTTT. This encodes CASSLGTSFLGTDTQYF.